Reported below is one T cell receptor beta chain. The antigen is unknown. The V gene's germline CDR1 is SGHVS and CDR2 FNYEAQ. Between the trimmed V and J ends, which lost 5 bases and 3 bases, there was a span of 16 bases. CDR3 length: 15 residues. This entry comes from a study of T cell repertoires in cytomegalovirus infection. TCRdb passed the reads through MiXCR, listing each CDR3 protein once. This table has 750,000 to 950,000 distinct CDR3 sequences, almost 30% appearing once. The receptor comes from a human donor in good health (CMV status not recorded). Some clones in this sample may be carry-over from other donors' samples. The sample was cultured CD8+ T cells from PBMCs, taken from culture after CMV antigen stimulation. V usage is TRBV7-6 and J usage is TRBJ1-1, with D perhaps matching TRBD1 (5 bases). The DNA of the CDR3 is TGTGCCAGCAGCCTCGGTGACAGTGGGGACACTGAAGCTTTCTTT. Protein product: CASSLGDSGDTEAFF.